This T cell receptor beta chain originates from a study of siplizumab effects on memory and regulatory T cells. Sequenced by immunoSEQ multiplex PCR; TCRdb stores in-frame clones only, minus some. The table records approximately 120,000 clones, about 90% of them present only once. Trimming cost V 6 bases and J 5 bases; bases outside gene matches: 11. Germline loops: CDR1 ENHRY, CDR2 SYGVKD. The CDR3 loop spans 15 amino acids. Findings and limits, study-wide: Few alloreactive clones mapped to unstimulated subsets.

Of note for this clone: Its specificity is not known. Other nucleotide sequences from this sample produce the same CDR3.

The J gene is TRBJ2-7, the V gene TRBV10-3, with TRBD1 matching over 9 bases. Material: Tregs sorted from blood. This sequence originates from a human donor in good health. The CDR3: CAIRGLGTGNNEQYF. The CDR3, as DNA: TGTGCCATCAGGGGCCTCGGGACAGGGAACAACGAGCAGTACTTC.